This T cell receptor (beta chain) was recorded in a study of blood T cell repertoires in COVID-19. Study-level background: The samples span acute and convalescent COVID-19 from the United States, Italy and Spain. Sources were T cells, B-cell-depleted T cells, or PBMCs; the material itself was cDNA or gDNA.

Original handling: Reference gene primer amplification gave nucleated cell count estimates. The data were produced by immunoSEQ multiplex PCR, yet TCRdb's version contains in-frame clones alone and is incomplete. That table is the source of V, J and clone size, and D and trimming were worked out from the DNA. The sample carries about 370,000 clones, 80% to 90% recorded once. Germline-derived CDR1 and CDR2 are SGHRS and YFSETQ. V was pared by 4 bases and J by 5 bases, with 13 bases of the junction left unmatched. The CDR3 is made up of 17 amino acids. The TCR comes from a woman between 25 and 40 years old with COVID-19, enrolled during active disease. The rearrangement joins TRBV5-1 to TRBJ2-5; 11 nucleotides line up with TRBD1. What was sequenced was peripheral blood. Here the CDR3 DNA reads TGCGCCAGCAGCCAATTTGGGACAGGGGGTAGGAAGGAGACCCAGTACTTC. As protein: CASSQFGTGGRKETQYF. Full variable domain (outside the CDR3, taken from reference TRBV5-1 and TRBJ2-5): KAGVTQTPRYLIKTRGQQVTLSCSPISGHRSVSWYQQTPGQGLQFLFEYFSETQRNKGNFPGRFSGRQFSNSRSEMNVSTLELGDSALYLCASSQFGTGGRKETQYFGPGTRLLVL.